This TCR beta chain appears in the sequencing data of a study of shared clonotypes between healthy human individuals. Study-level points and caveats: Estimated richness was generally greater in naive than memory subsets.

Naive-designated CD8 cells lacked CD45RO, were positively enriched for CCR7, and omitted terminally differentiated effector memory CD45RA+ cells. Every donor was a Caucasian adult from Nashville, Tennessee. At a deep level, the assay was run. The method was immunoSEQ multiplex PCR; TCRdb's version includes in-frame clones alone and lacks a portion of them. Among hundreds of thousands of clones, roughly 92% were seen once, and the ten largest hold less than 25%. V was trimmed by 5 bases and J by 8 bases, leaving 21 bases between them. Germline V gene lookup returns CDR1 SEHNR and CDR2 FQNEAQ (reference sequence). This CDR3 has 16 residues. A remark on this clone: What it recognizes is unknown.

The sequenced sample was naive CD8+ T cells sorted from blood. This receptor was identified in a man aged 30-40 years in good health. The chain carries TRBV7-9 and TRBJ2-2; TRBD2 is a possible D gene (5 bases). The CDR3 protein is CASSPAEGVDFGELFF. CDR3 in DNA: TGTGCCAGCAGCCCGGCAGAGGGAGTGGATTTTGGGGAGCTGTTTTTT.